These 15 T cell receptor beta chains share one sample of origin, sequenced in a study of T cell repertoires in cytomegalovirus infection. No antigens are known for them. TCRdb processed the reads anew with MiXCR; each CDR3 protein has one entry. Of about 830,000 distinct CDR3 sequences listed, about 31% were seen once; the top ten hold around 12%. The specimen was cultured CD8+ T cells from PBMCs, collected from culture after CMV antigen stimulation. These TCRs come from a human donor in good health (CMV status not recorded). Some clones in this sample may be carry-over from other donors' samples.

This chain connects TRBV7-9 to TRBJ2-1; 7 bases align to TRBD2. This CDR3 comprises 13 residues. The ends lost 3 bases at V and 10 bases at J; junction bases unmatched: 6. Germline CDR1 reads SEHNR; CDR2 reads FQNEAQ (reference sequence). CDR3 residues: CASSFGLAVEQFF. In DNA, the CDR3 is TGTGCCAGCAGCTTTGGGCTAGCGGTAGAGCAGTTCTTC. The full variable domain, completed using reference TRBV7-9 and TRBJ2-1, is DTGVSQNPRHKITKRGQNVTFRCDPISEHNRLYWYRQTLGQGPEFLTYFQNEAQLEKSRLLSDRFSAERPKGSFSTLEIQRTEQGDSAMYLCASSFGLAVEQFFGPGTRLTVL.

Remarks on this clonotype: A junction end diverges from the germline sequence, so it may reflect a read error. This rearrangement joins TRBV14 to TRBJ2-1; TRBD1 matches 8 bases. Germline-derived CDR1 and CDR2 are SGHDN and FVKESK. CDR3 length equals 19 residues. The CDR3 here is CAGSQDITTGTGVYNEQFF. As DNA, the CDR3 is TGTGCCGGCAGCCAAGATATCACCACCGGGACAGGCGTCTACAATGAGCAGTTCTTC.

The V and J genes are TRBV7-2 and TRBJ2-2; no clear D gene. Germline V gene data show CDR1 as SGHTA and CDR2 as FQGNSA. This CDR3 comprises 13 residues. V shed 8 bases and J shed 5 bases, with 12 bases lying between them. This CDR3 reads CASLAGWTGELFF. In nucleotides, the CDR3 is TGTGCCAGCCTCGCCGGCTGGACCGGGGAGCTGTTTTTT.

With regard to this clonotype: The junction and the germline gene differ at one end; a read error may be behind it. J is TRBJ2-1 and V is TRBV6-8, with a weak D call TRBD1 (6 bases). The CDR3 has 13 amino acids. Germline values: CDR1 MNHGY, CDR2 SAAAGT. CDR3 loop: CATLAGVDNEEFF. For the CDR3, the DNA is TGTGCCACCCTCGCAGGGGTGGACAATGAGGAGTTCTTC.

The genes are TRBV29-1 and TRBJ2-3, with 7 bases identical to TRBD2. Germline assignment: CDR1 SQVTM and CDR2 ANQGSEA. The CDR3 spans 14 residues. After removal of 3 bases from V and 2 bases from J, the junction contained 5 bases not matched to a gene. CDR3 region: CSVERGSYTDTQYF. The CDR3 region has the DNA TGCAGCGTTGAGCGGGGGTCATACACAGATACGCAGTATTTT.

The V call is TRBV10-3, the J call TRBJ2-3; 9 nucleotides agree with TRBD2. Germline V gene lookup returns CDR1 ENHRY and CDR2 SYGVKD. The CDR3 consists of 16 residues. V was clipped by 2 bases and J by 0 bases; unmatched bases: 3. The CDR3 spells CAISETLAGSTDTQYF. The CDR3 bases are TGTGCCATCAGTGAGACCCTAGCGGGAAGCACAGATACGCAGTATTTT.

To note about this clonotype: This sequence may be a read error, since a much larger clone differs from it by one base. The genes are TRBV7-9 and TRBJ2-7; D may be TRBD1 (6 bases). The CDR3 is 14 amino acids. Trimming cost V 5 bases and J 2 bases, with 13 bases left between them. CDR1 and CDR2 from the germline V gene are SEHNR and FQNEAQ (reference sequence). The CDR3 spells CASSHRDNAYEQYF. DNA of the CDR3: TGTGCCAGCAGCCACCGGGACAATGCCTACGAGCAGTACTTC.

In DNA form, the CDR3 reads TGTGCCAGCAGGTTCACGCAGGGTCATTCTTATGGCTACACCTTC. This encodes CASRFTQGHSYGYTF. This chain connects TRBV2 to TRBJ1-2; D might be TRBD1 (5 bases). Trimming cost V 6 bases and J 5 bases, with 19 bases left between them. CDR3 length equals 15 residues. Germline loops: CDR1 SNHLY, CDR2 FYNNEI.

In its sample, this clonotype was seen a few times. CDR3 loop: CASSRTGLGGLGTEAFF. As DNA, the CDR3 is TGTGCCAGCAGCCGAACAGGGTTGGGGGGCCTGGGCACTGAAGCTTTCTTT. This chain joins TRBV7-8 and TRBJ1-1; D is perhaps TRBD1 (6 bases). Germline V gene sequence: CDR1 SGHVS, CDR2 FQNEAQ. The CDR3 sequence is 17 residues long. V was cut by 5 bases and J by 4 bases, with 23 bases left in between.

J is TRBJ2-2 and V is TRBV7-6; D may be TRBD1 or TRBD2 (6 bases each). The CDR3 has 16 residues. Looked up from germline, CDR1 is SGHVS and CDR2 is FNYEAQ. Trimming stripped 7 bases from V and 0 bases from J, with 15 bases between. Here the CDR3 DNA reads TGTGCCAGCATCTCCCCGGGGGCCTCGAACACCGGGGAGCTGTTTTTT. Translation gives CASISPGASNTGELFF.

The sample holds a few counts of this clonotype. The chain couples TRBV4-1 to TRBJ1-2; 9 nucleotides line up with TRBD1. Germline CDR1 and CDR2: MGHRA and YSYEKL. The CDR3 is 14 residues long. J lost 6 bases, V lost 3 bases, and 5 bases had no gene match. CDR3 protein: CASSHPGQGDGYTF. The CDR3 DNA is TGCGCCAGCAGCCACCCGGGACAGGGTGATGGCTACACCTTC.

This sequence joins TRBV28 and TRBJ2-2; D not certain. V lost 8 bases and J lost 1, with 8 bases in between. There are 13 residues in the CDR3. Looked up from germline, CDR1 is MDHEN and CDR2 is SYDVKM. CDR3 region: CASLEKNTGELFF. The CDR3 coding sequence is TGTGCCAGCTTGGAGAAGAACACCGGGGAGCTGTTTTTT.

This clonotype has only a few counts. J is TRBJ2-7 and V is TRBV6-6, with TRBD1 matching 10 bases. Germline loops: CDR1 MNHNY, CDR2 SVGAGI (reference sequence). CDR3 size: 17 residues. V was clipped by 5 bases and J by 4 bases; unmatched bases: 14. The CDR3 DNA follows: TGTGCCAGCAGTGGCCGCTCGGGACAGGGGATTCGATACGAGCAGTACTTC. This translates into CASSGRSGQGIRYEQYF.

J is TRBJ1-2 and V is TRBV19; no reliable D call. V was cut by 1 base and J by 8 bases, with 14 bases left in between. Germline assignment: CDR1 LNHDA and CDR2 SQIVND (reference sequence). This CDR3 region has 14 residues. CDR3 amino acids: CASSIAPAAGGYTF. The CDR3, as DNA: TGTGCCAGTAGTATAGCCCCGGCGGCGGGGGGCTACACCTTC.

For the CDR3, the DNA is TGCGCCAGCAGCCCCATGACACAAAACATTCAGTACTTC. Protein sequence: CASSPMTQNIQYF. The rearrangement links TRBV4-1 to TRBJ2-4; no definite D call. The germline gives CDR1 MGHRA, CDR2 YSYEKL. The CDR3 is 13 amino acids. The ends were cut back, 4 bases at V and 5 bases at J, with 9 bases in the middle.